This T cell receptor beta chain was identified in a study of long-term antiretroviral therapy in people with HIV. Study-wide points: Post-ART samples showed increased diversity that remained below transplant donor control levels. All time points showed a repertoire dominated by clones expanded before ART. CDR3 length ranges were narrower in HIV repertoires than in controls.

With survey level as its setting, the immunoSEQ assay was v3.0. Measured with immunoSEQ multiplex PCR; TCRdb has only the in-frame clones, and not every one. The sample has around 15,000 clones, 70% to 90% seen once. The CDR3 runs 16 residues. Germline V gene sequence: CDR1 GTSNPN, CDR2 SVGIG (reference sequence). J lost 4 bases, V lost 1 base, and 9 bases had no gene match. With respect to this clone: Its target is not known.

The sample consisted of unsorted PBMCs, taken 6.9 years after starting antiretroviral therapy. The TCR comes from a man aged 45-65 years with HIV. The chain carries TRBV30 and TRBJ1-4; the match to TRBD1 covers 7 bases. The CDR3 sequence: CAWSGSPGQINEKLFF. CDR3 DNA: TGTGCCTGGAGTGGGTCACCGGGACAGATTAATGAAAAACTGTTTTTT.